The 2 T cell receptor beta chains reported below all come from one sample, sequenced in a study of blood T cell repertoires in COVID-19. Method: immunoSEQ multiplex PCR; TCRdb's copy keeps in-frame clones and lacks some. The table has roughly 80,000 clones, around nine tenths seen once; the top ten hold over 1.5%. Sequencing used peripheral blood. The receptors were gathered from a man aged 55 to 70 with acute or convalescent COVID-19.

This sequence joins TRBV9 and TRBJ1-6, with D hard to call. Germline CDR1 and CDR2: SGDLS and YYNGEE. The ends were cut back, 0 bases at V and 10 bases at J, with 17 bases in the middle. The CDR3 is 16 residues long. CDR3 sequence reads: CASSVVERALGSPLHF. CDR3 DNA: TGTGCCAGCAGCGTAGTAGAGCGGGCTTTGGGGTCACCCCTCCACTTT. Based on the CDR3 plus reference TRBV9 and TRBJ1-6, the full variable domain is DSGVTQTPKHLITATGQRVTLRCSPRSGDLSVYWYQQSLDQGLQFLIQYYNGEERAKGNILERFSAQQFPDLHSELNLSSLELGDSALYFCASSVVERALGSPLHFGNGTRLTVT.

V and J are TRBV18 and TRBJ1-5; 7 bases fit TRBD1. Germline trimming cut 6 bases from V and 1 base from J; bases unmatched to any gene: 3. Germline V gene data show CDR1 as KGHSH and CDR2 as LQKENI. This CDR3 is 14 amino acids long. The CDR3 sequence is CASSRDSSNQPQHF. Here the CDR3 DNA reads TGTGCCAGCTCCCGGGACAGCAGCAATCAGCCCCAGCATTTT.